The present TCR beta chain was sequenced within a study of shared clonotypes between healthy human individuals. Naive CD8 cells, CD45RO-negative and positively selected for CCR7, excluded terminally differentiated effector memory CD45RA+ cells. Sequencing used immunoSEQ multiplex PCR; TCRdb keeps in-frame clones, though not all of them. The profile shows about 2 million clones, just under 95% of them singletons. The CDR3 is 15 residues long. V lost 2 bases, J lost 7 bases, and 18 bases lay in between. Germline loops: CDR1 SGDLS, CDR2 YYNGEE. The clonotype comes from a man between 18 and 35 years old in good health. The V call is TRBV9, the J call TRBJ1-2; tentatively, D is TRBD1 (6 bases). Specimen: naive CD8+ T cells sorted from blood. CDR3 nucleotides: TGTGCCAGCAGCGTGGTAGAAAAGGGGGAGGTTGGCTACACCTTC. It encodes CASSVVEKGEVGYTF.